A selection of T cell receptor beta chains follows, all from one sample in a study of T cell responses to AZD1222 COVID-19 vaccine. Measured with immunoSEQ multiplex PCR; TCRdb has only the in-frame clones, and not every one. The sample carries about 150,000 clones, over 85% recorded once. Sequencing used peripheral blood, obtained on day 0 of AZD1222 vaccination. The receptors shown here come from an adult in good health. The CDR3 runs from the conserved cysteine through the conserved F or W. The D gene is left open where the match is weak. Size is stated for part of the rows, as once, few or many counts, or as a class when the clone is expanded.

J | size | V | D | DNA | CDR3
TRBJ1-4 | few | TRBV15 | . | TGTGCCACCAGCAGAGGACACCTCCAAAATGAAAAACTGTTTTTT | CATSRGHLQNEKLFF
TRBJ2-6 | . | TRBV5-1 | TRBD1 | TGCGCCAGCAGCTCAGAACAGGGGGCGCGGGGCAACGTCCTGACTTTC | CASSSEQGARGNVLTF
TRBJ2-3 | . | TRBV9 | . | TGTGCCAGCAGCGTAGACTGGGGGGCAGATACGCAGTATTTT | CASSVDWGADTQYF
TRBJ1-2 | . | TRBV14 | . | TGTGCCAGCAGCGGGGGGGGTTTCGCCCCAAACTATGGCTACACCTTC | CASSGGGFAPNYGYTF
TRBJ2-3 | . | TRBV16 | . | TGTGCCAGCAGCAGCCAATCCCCCACAGATACGCAGTATTTT | CASSSQSPTDTQYF
TRBJ1-1 | . | TRBV29-1 | TRBD1 | TGCAGCGTGGCAGACAGGGACACTGAAGCTTTCTTT | CSVADRDTEAFF
TRBJ2-3 | . | TRBV21-1 | . | TGTGCCAGCAGCAAAGAGGGGAGGGGCCAGAGCACAGATACGCAGTATTTT | CASSKEGRGQSTDTQYF
TRBJ2-7 | . | TRBV5-1 | . | TGCGCCAGCAGCTTGAGCCCGGACAGCAGCTACGAGCAGTACTTC | CASSLSPDSSYEQYF
TRBJ1-5 | . | TRBV5-6 | . | TGTGCCAGCAGCCCAGCCCAGGGAGGAGTGGATCAGCCCCAGCATTTT | CASSPAQGGVDQPQHF
TRBJ1-3 | . | TRBV2 | TRBD1 | TGTGCCAGCAGTGAACAGGGGGTAAACACCATATATTTT | CASSEQGVNTIYF
TRBJ1-1 | . | TRBV27 | . | TGTGCCAGCAGTCCCCCGATAGGCGGTCGGCTCAGGGGCAGCACTGAAGCTTTCTTT | CASSPPIGGRLRGSTEAFF
TRBJ2-3 | . | TRBV9 | TRBD2 | TGTGCCAGCAGCGCTAGCGGGGGCTACACAGATACGCAGTATTTT | CASSASGGYTDTQYF
TRBJ1-6 | . | TRBV6-5 | TRBD1 | TGTGCCAGCAGTTCGACAGGGCTACGTTCACCCCTCCACTTT | CASSSTGLRSPLHF
TRBJ2-1 | . | TRBV27 | . | TGTGCCTGCAGGGAGAGGGGGACGTACAATGAGCAGTTCTTC | CACRERGTYNEQFF
TRBJ2-3 | . | TRBV12-2 | . | TGTGCAAGTCGCTTATCGGTGGACAGGGGGCGCAAAGATACGCAGTATTTT | CASRLSVDRGRKDTQYF
TRBJ2-2 | once | TRBV7-3 | TRBD1 | TGTGCCAGCAGCTCAGGGACAGCAGAGCTGTTTTTT | CASSSGTAELFF
TRBJ1-6 | few | TRBV19 | . | TGTGCCAGTAGTCCCACCAGATCTCGGGGTCCCCTCCACTTT | CASSPTRSRGPLHF